The following is a T cell receptor (beta chain) sequence with its context. The data stem from a study of early T cells in non-severe SARS-CoV-2 infection. The overall study: Whole-blood bulk RNA, unsorted, was sequenced, and chains were unpaired.

Germline CDR1 SGHTA, CDR2 FQGNSA. This CDR3 region has 12 residues. The V gene lost 1 base and the J gene lost 11 bases, with 11 bases spanning the gap. cDNA molecules, individually, were tagged with unique molecular identifiers. Using its own MiXCR run on the 5' RACE reads, TCRdb lists one record per CDR3 protein. The sample shows about 64,000 distinct CDR3 sequences, more than 15% of them seen only once. The chain is built from TRBV7-2 and TRBJ2-5, with a weak D call TRBD1 (5 bases). The sample in question was whole blood, obtained at baseline. This TCR was sampled from an adult who was a healthcare worker with PCR-confirmed SARS-CoV-2 infection or an uninfected control (not recorded which). The CDR3 DNA sequence: TGTGCCAGCAGCTTAGGGCCCGGACATCAGTACTTC. This encodes CASSLGPGHQYF.